This T cell receptor (beta chain) was sequenced during a study of blood T cell repertoires in COVID-19. The overall study: Sites across the United States, Italy and Spain contributed samples from acute and convalescent COVID-19.

Assay used: immunoSEQ multiplex PCR; TCRdb lists only in-frame clones, some missing. The sample has 100,000 to 150,000 clones, roughly 90% seen once; the top ten hold roughly 2.2%. V lost 5 bases and J lost 1, with 18 bases in between. CDR1 and CDR2 from the germline V gene are SGHAT and FQNNGV. This CDR3 has 16 amino acids. The chain uses TRBV11-2 and TRBJ2-7, with D tentatively TRBD1 (6 bases). The sample taken for sequencing was peripheral blood. This clonotype originated in a man aged 65 to 79 with active COVID-19. In DNA form, the CDR3 reads TGTGCCAGCAGCCCACTGAGGGGGAGAGGGTCCTACGAGCAGTACTTC. Translated: CASSPLRGRGSYEQYF.